What follows describes a single T cell receptor beta chain. Its antigen is not identified. This sample stems from a study of OX40 agonist ivuxolimab in advanced cancers. Study information: Therapy given before enrollment (anti-PD-1, anti-PD-L1 or anti-CTLA-4) was allowed, and around 40% had some.

There are 16 residues in the CDR3. Germline CDR1 MNHEY, CDR2 SVGAGI. Generated by immunoSEQ multiplex PCR, the TCRdb table keeps only in-frame clones and is missing some. Counted here are 75,000 to 80,000 clones, roughly 94% occurring once; the ten biggest clones make up over 20%. General study findings and limits: CD4+ and CD8+ blood T cells expanded clonally by week 6 at 0.1 to 3.0 mg/kg. Some nonresponders additionally presented with little normalized T-cell clonal expansion.

The sample was CD4+ or CD8+ T cells sorted from blood, taken in a trial of the OX40 agonist ivuxolimab. The receptor's source is an adult with an advanced solid tumor such as melanoma, head and neck, liver or kidney cancer. V usage is TRBV6-5 and J usage is TRBJ2-5, with a possible D match to TRBD1 (5 bases). The DNA end favors TRBJ2-7, so the J call may be wrong. CDR3 DNA sequence: TGTGCCAGCAGTTATTCTATCAGGACAAGCTCCTACGAGCAGTACTTC. Amino acids: CASSYSIRTSSYEQYF.